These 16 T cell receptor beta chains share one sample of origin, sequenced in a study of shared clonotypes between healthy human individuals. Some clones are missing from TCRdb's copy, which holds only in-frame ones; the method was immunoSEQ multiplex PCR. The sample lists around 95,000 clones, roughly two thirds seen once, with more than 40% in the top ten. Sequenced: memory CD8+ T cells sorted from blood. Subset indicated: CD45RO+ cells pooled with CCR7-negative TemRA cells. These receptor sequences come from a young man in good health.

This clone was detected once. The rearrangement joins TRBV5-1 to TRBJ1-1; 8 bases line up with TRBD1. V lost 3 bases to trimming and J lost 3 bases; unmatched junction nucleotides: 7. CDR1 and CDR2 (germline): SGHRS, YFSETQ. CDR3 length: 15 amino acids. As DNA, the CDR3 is TGCGCCAGCAGCTATCGACAGGGGTGGGACACTGAAGCTTTCTTT. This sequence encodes CASSYRQGWDTEAFF.

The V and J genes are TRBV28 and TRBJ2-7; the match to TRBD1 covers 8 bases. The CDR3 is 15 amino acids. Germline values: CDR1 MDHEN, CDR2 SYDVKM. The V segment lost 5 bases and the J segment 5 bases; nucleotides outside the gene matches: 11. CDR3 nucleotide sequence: TGTGCCAGCAGTGAGACAGGGGATTCTACACACGAGCAGTACTTC. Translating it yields CASSETGDSTHEQYF.

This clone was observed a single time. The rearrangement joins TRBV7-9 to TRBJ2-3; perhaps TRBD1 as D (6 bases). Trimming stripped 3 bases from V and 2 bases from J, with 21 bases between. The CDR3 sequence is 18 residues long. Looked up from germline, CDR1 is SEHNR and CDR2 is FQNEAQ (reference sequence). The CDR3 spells CASSFRGGVRGHTDTQYF. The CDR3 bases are TGTGCCAGCAGCTTCCGTGGTGGGGTCCGGGGACACACAGATACGCAGTATTTT.

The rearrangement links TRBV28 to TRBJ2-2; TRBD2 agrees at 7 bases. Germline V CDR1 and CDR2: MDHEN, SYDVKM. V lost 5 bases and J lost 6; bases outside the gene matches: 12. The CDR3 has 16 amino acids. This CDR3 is CASSLGWREISGELFF. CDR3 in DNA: TGTGCCAGCAGTCTCGGTTGGCGGGAGATATCCGGGGAGCTGTTTTTT.

The chain's CDR3 is CASRGEFETQYF. The CDR3 DNA reads TGTGCCAGCAGGGGGGAATTCGAGACCCAGTACTTC. The chain uses TRBV2 and TRBJ2-5; the D call may be TRBD1 or TRBD2 (5 bases each). Trimming removed 6 bases from V and 5 bases from J, with 10 bases in between. Germline assignment: CDR1 SNHLY and CDR2 FYNNEI. The CDR3 is made up of 12 amino acids.

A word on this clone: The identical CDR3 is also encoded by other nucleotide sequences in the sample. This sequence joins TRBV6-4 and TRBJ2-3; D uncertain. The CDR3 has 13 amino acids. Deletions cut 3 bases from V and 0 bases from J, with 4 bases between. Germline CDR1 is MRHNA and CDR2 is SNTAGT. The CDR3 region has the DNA TGTGCCAGCAGTGAATCCAGCACAGATACGCAGTATTTT. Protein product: CASSESSTDTQYF.

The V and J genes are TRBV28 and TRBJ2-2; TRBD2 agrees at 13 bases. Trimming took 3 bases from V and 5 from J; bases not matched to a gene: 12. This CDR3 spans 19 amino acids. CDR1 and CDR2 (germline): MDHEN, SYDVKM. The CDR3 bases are TGTGCCAGCAGTTTTCCAACTAGCGGGAGGGCCGTAGGAACCGGGGAGCTGTTTTTT. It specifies CASSFPTSGRAVGTGELFF.

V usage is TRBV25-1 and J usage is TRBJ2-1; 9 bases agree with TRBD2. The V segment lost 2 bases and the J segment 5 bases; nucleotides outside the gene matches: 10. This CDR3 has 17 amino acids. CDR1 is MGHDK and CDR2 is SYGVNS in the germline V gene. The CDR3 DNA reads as TGTGCCAGCAGTGAACCCAACAGACTAGCGGCGCACAATGAGCAGTTCTTC. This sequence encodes CASSEPNRLAAHNEQFF.

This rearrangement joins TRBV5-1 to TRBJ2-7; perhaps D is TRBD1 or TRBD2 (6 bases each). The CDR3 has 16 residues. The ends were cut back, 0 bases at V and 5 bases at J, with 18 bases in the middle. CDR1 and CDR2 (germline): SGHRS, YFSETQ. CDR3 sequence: CASSLAGGRAGDEQYF. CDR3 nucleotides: TGCGCCAGCAGCTTGGCCGGGGGAAGGGCAGGGGACGAGCAGTACTTC.

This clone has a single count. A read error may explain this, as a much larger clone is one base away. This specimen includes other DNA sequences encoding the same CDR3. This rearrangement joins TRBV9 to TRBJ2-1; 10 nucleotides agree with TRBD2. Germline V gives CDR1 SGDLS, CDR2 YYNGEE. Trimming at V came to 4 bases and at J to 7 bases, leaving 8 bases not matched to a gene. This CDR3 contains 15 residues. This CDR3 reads CASSPGLAEGNEQFF. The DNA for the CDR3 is TGTGCCAGCAGCCCCGGACTAGCGGAAGGAAATGAGCAGTTCTTC.

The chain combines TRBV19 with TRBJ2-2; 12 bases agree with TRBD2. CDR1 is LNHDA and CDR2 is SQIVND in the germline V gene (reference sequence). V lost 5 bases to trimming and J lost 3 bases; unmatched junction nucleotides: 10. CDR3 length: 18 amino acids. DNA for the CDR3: TGTGCCAGTAGTGCGAAGACTAGCGGGAGTTGGTACACCGGGGAGCTGTTTTTT. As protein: CASSAKTSGSWYTGELFF.

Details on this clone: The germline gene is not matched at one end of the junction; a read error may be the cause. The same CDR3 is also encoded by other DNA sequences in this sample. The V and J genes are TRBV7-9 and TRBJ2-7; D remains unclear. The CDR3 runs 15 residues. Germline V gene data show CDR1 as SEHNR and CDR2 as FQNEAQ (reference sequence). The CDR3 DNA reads TGTGCCAGCAGCTCAACCTTCCGGCTTACCTACGAGCAATACTTC. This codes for CASSSTFRLTYEQYF.

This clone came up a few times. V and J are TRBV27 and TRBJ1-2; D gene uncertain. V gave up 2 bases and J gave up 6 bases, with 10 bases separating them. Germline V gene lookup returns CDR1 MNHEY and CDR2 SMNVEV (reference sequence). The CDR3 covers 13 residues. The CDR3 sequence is CASSLTARHGYTF. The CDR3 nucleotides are TGTGCCAGCAGTTTAACCGCCCGTCATGGCTACACCTTC.

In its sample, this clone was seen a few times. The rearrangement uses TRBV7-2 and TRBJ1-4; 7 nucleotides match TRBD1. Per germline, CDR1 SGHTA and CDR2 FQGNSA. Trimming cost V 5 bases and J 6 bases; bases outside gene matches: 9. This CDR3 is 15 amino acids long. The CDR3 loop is CASSRYSGTDEKLFF. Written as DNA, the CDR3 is TGTGCCAGCAGCCGCTATTCCGGGACAGATGAAAAACTGTTTTTT.

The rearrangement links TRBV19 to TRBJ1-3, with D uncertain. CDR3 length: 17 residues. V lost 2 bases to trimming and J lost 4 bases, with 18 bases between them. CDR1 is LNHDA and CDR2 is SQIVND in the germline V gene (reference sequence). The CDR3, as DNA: TGTGCCAGTAGTATACCCCCCGGAGGGTGGAGCGGAAACACCATATATTTT. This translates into CASSIPPGGWSGNTIYF.

This CDR3 reads CASSLPGTDQETQYF. The CDR3 DNA is TGTGCCAGCAGCTTACCTGGGACAGATCAAGAGACCCAGTACTTC. The chain employs TRBV11-2 and TRBJ2-5, with 7 positions matching TRBD1. The CDR3 spans 15 residues. Germline CDR1 SGHAT, CDR2 FQNNGV. With 2 bases clipped from V and 2 bases from J, the junction kept 5 bases outside the gene matches.